The rows below give T cell receptor beta chains drawn from one sample of a study of blood T cells in healthy people across ages. TCRdb ran MiXCR on the 5' RACE reads and lists one entry per CDR3 protein. The repertoire has about 780,000 distinct CDR3 sequences, roughly 24% of them found once; the top ten carry around 3%. The sample also formed part of further work on T cells of mothers and their children.

The specimen was blood. The origin of the receptors is a boy aged 5-17 years in good health. The CDR3 runs from the conserved cysteine through the conserved F or W. The order of the fields is J gene, D gene, clone size, V gene, CDR3 DNA, CDR3 protein. D genes are given only for firm matches. Clone size, where shown, is once, few, many, or a class for clones that have expanded.

>TRBJ2-5|NA|few|TRBV29-1
TGCAGCGTTGAACGCGGGGGACAGTACCAAGAGACCCAGTACTTC
CSVERGGQYQETQYF
>TRBJ2-2|NA|few|TRBV5-1
TGCGCCAGCAGCTTGGAGGGCAGAATGAACACCGGGGAGCTGTTTTTT
CASSLEGRMNTGELFF
>TRBJ2-1|TRBD2|few|TRBV4-1
TGCGCCAGCAGCCAAGTGGCGGGGGTGTCCTACAATGAGCAGTTCTTC
CASSQVAGVSYNEQFF
>TRBJ1-4|NA|few|TRBV2
TGTGCCAGCAGAGCACAGAATCTGTTTTTT
CASRAQNLFF
>TRBJ2-1|TRBD2|NA|TRBV12-3/TRBV12-4
TGTGCCAGCAGCTCCTTGACTAGCGGGCCTTACAATGAGCAGTTCTTC
CASSSLTSGPYNEQFF
>TRBJ1-1|NA|few|TRBV29-1
TGCAGCGCGTCCGGGACCCCAGAAGCTTTCTTT
CSASGTPEAFF
>TRBJ1-1|TRBD1|NA|TRBV29-1
TGCAGCACCCGGACAGGGGGAACTGAAGCTTTCTTT
CSTRTGGTEAFF
>TRBJ2-2|NA|few|TRBV18
TGTGCCAGCTCACCGTACACCACCGGGGAGCTGTTTTTT
CASSPYTTGELFF
>TRBJ1-4|NA|NA|TRBV20-1
TGCAGTGCTAGAACCACAGATGAAAAACTGTTTTTT
CSARTTDEKLFF
>TRBJ2-3|NA|NA|TRBV9
TGTGCCAGCAGCGTAGGCCAAGGACTGTCTTTGGATACGCAGTATTTT
CASSVGQGLSLDTQYF
>TRBJ2-2|TRBD2|NA|TRBV6-5
TGTGCCAGCAGTTACGGAGTTGGGCGGGGGGCCTTAAAGGAGCTGTTTTTT
CASSYGVGRGALKELFF
>TRBJ2-2|NA|NA|TRBV12-3/TRBV12-4
TGTGCCAGCAGATCTATGGGCACCGGGGAGCTGTTTTTT
CASRSMGTGELFF
>TRBJ2-4|NA|NA|TRBV27
TGTGCCAGCAGTAGGACTCTCAAAAACATTCAGTACTTC
CASSRTLKNIQYF
>TRBJ1-4|NA|NA|TRBV5-1
TGCGCCAGCAGCCCCGGGACGGAGGGCGAAAAACTGTTTTTT
CASSPGTEGEKLFF
>TRBJ2-5|NA|NA|TRBV10-3
TGTGCCATCAGTGGCACAGGGAGGGAGACCCAGTACTTC
CAISGTGRETQYF
>TRBJ2-2|NA|NA|TRBV6-1
TGTGCCAGCATCTCTAGGGGAAGAGCGAACACCGGGGAGCTGTTTTTT
CASISRGRANTGELFF
>TRBJ1-4|NA|NA|TRBV3-1
TGTGCCAGCAGCCAAGAAACAGGTTTCAATGAAAAACTGTTTTTT
CASSQETGFNEKLFF
>TRBJ2-3|NA|NA|TRBV2
TGTGCCAGCAGAGGAATCTCTCCCCTGGTGTATTTT
CASRGISPLVYF
>TRBJ2-1|TRBD2|NA|TRBV29-1
TGCAGCGTTCGTAGCGGGCGTTTCTACAATGAGCAGTTCTTC
CSVRSGRFYNEQFF
>TRBJ1-4|TRBD1|few|TRBV12-5
TGTGCTAGTGGGAGACAGGGCACAAATGAAAAACTGTTTTTT
CASGRQGTNEKLFF
>TRBJ1-4|TRBD1|NA|TRBV6-5
TGTGCCAGCAGTTACGGGGCAGGGGGCGATGGAAGGCTGCATGAAAAACTGTTTTTT
CASSYGAGGDGRLHEKLFF
>TRBJ2-5|TRBD2|NA|TRBV7-9
TGTGCCAGCAGCTTAGCGTCGGGACTAGCGGGGGGCCAGACCCAGTACTTC
CASSLASGLAGGQTQYF
>TRBJ1-6|TRBD1|few|TRBV20-1
TGCAGTGCTAGTGCCGGGACAGGTTATAATTCACCCCTCCACTTT
CSASAGTGYNSPLHF
>TRBJ1-1|NA|few|TRBV12-3/TRBV12-4
TGTGCCAGCAGCCGAGACGGGGGGATGAACACTGAAGCTTTCTTT
CASSRDGGMNTEAFF
>TRBJ2-5|TRBD2|few|TRBV3-1
TGTGCCAGCAGCCAAGGGGGGACTAGCGTGGGACAAGAGACCCAGTACTTC
CASSQGGTSVGQETQYF
>TRBJ2-3|NA|few|TRBV3-1
TGTGCCAGCAGTATGGGGACTCCCGATACGCAGTATTTT
CASSMGTPDTQYF
>TRBJ2-3|NA|few|TRBV5-4
TGTGCCAGCAGCGTCATCCCGGAGGGGGGGGCAGATACGCAGTATTTT
CASSVIPEGGADTQYF
>TRBJ2-5|TRBD2|NA|TRBV3-1
TGTGCCAGCAGCCTAGCGGGGGGGTTAAAGGCCCAGTACTTC
CASSLAGGLKAQYF
>TRBJ2-5|NA|many|TRBV2
TGTGCCAGCAGTGTAGAGGACCAAGAGACCCAGTACTTC
CASSVEDQETQYF
>TRBJ1-2|NA|NA|TRBV7-2
TGTGCCAGCAGCCCCCGGAGTGCGGGTGGCTACACCTTC
CASSPRSAGGYTF
>TRBJ2-5|NA|few|TRBV7-3
TGTGCCAGCAGCTTAATCCCCAGAGAGACCCAGTACTTC
CASSLIPRETQYF
>TRBJ1-2|TRBD1|few|TRBV5-1
TGCGCCAGCAGCATCAGGACAGGGCGCGATGGCTACACCTTC
CASSIRTGRDGYTF
>TRBJ2-5|TRBD1|few|TRBV3-1
TGTGCCAGCAGCCAGATAGACAGGGGTTGGCAAGAGACCCAGTACTTC
CASSQIDRGWQETQYF
>TRBJ2-4|NA|few|TRBV28
TGTGCCAGCAGCCCAAATCAACAGAATTCGAAAGCCAAAAACATTCAGTACTTC
CASSPNQQNSKAKNIQYF
>TRBJ1-6|TRBD1|NA|TRBV12-3/TRBV12-4
TGTGCCAGCAGTTTAGTGCCGGGACAGGGGATTAATTCACCCCTCCACTTT
CASSLVPGQGINSPLHF
>TRBJ1-6|TRBD1|NA|TRBV20-1
TGCAGTGCTAGACAGAGACAGGGTCCAAATTCACCCCTCCACTTT
CSARQRQGPNSPLHF
>TRBJ2-1|NA|NA|TRBV12-5
TGTGCTAGTGGTTTGGCGTCAGGGGGGGACAAGCAGTTCTTC
CASGLASGGDKQFF
>TRBJ2-3|NA|NA|TRBV5-1
TGCGCCAGCAGCATCGTTCCAGACACAGATACGCAGTATTTT
CASSIVPDTDTQYF
>TRBJ2-2|NA|NA|TRBV6-6
TGTGCCAGCTCGAGGGGCCTCAGCACCGGGGAGCTGTTTTTT
CASSRGLSTGELFF
>TRBJ2-7|NA|few|TRBV28
TGTGTCAGCAGTTTAATCAACGAGCAGTACTTC
CVSSLINEQYF
>TRBJ1-4|TRBD1|NA|TRBV5-1
TGCGCCAGCAGCGGTCCCGGACAGGGAAATGAAAAACTGTTTTTT
CASSGPGQGNEKLFF